This T cell receptor (beta chain) was sequenced during a study of OX40 agonist ivuxolimab in advanced cancers. Looking at the study overall: With ivuxolimab, an agonistic anti-OX40 (CD134) antibody, patients were treated.

Germline V gene sequence: CDR1 SGHRS, CDR2 YFSETQ. Deletions cut 4 bases from V and 3 bases from J, with 17 bases between. This CDR3 contains 15 residues. TCRdb's copy holds only in-frame clones and misses some; the assay was immunoSEQ multiplex PCR. The data contain more than 40,000 clones, over 75% of them singletons. The receptor comes from an adult with an advanced solid tumor such as melanoma, head and neck, liver or kidney cancer. The chain recombines TRBV5-1 with TRBJ2-7; perhaps TRBD2 as D (6 bases). The source was CD4+ or CD8+ T cells sorted from blood, collected in a trial of the OX40 agonist ivuxolimab. The CDR3 nucleotides are TGCGCCAGCAGCCTCGACGGGAGCATTTTCTACGAGCAGTACTTC. Its translation is CASSLDGSIFYEQYF.